The rows below give T cell receptor beta chains drawn from one sample of a study of blood T cell repertoires in COVID-19. Assay: immunoSEQ multiplex PCR; the TCRdb copy retains only in-frame clones and omits some. Found here are about 300,000 clones, 84% of them singletons; the top ten hold around 1.6%. Input material: peripheral blood. The receptors here all came from a human donor with COVID-19, enrolled during active disease. The donor label of this sample is uncertain. The CDR3 runs from the conserved cysteine through the conserved F or W. D genes are given only for firm matches. Expanded clones get a size class; other rows say once, few or many, or leave the size out.

j_call | clone_size | v_call | d_call | cdr3_nt | cdr3_aa
TRBJ1-1 | . | TRBV6-5 | TRBD1 | TGTGCCAGCAGAAAACAGGGGGACACTGAAGCTTTCTTT | CASRKQGDTEAFF
TRBJ2-1 | . | TRBV30 | . | TGTGCCTGGAGTGACCCGAGGCTGTACAATGAGCAGTTCTTC | CAWSDPRLYNEQFF
TRBJ2-5 | . | TRBV5-4 | TRBD1 | TGTGCCAGCACCTCAAAGGGGGCAGGGGGCTTAGTGGAGACCCAGTACTTC | CASTSKGAGGLVETQYF
TRBJ2-7 | . | TRBV6-5 | . | TGTGCCAGCAGGTTTAGCGGCCCCTACGAGCAGTACTTC | CASRFSGPYEQYF
TRBJ1-3 | few | TRBV9 | . | TGTGCCAGCAGCAGCGTAGGACTAGGCGAGACGAAAGCATCTGGAAACACCATATATTTT | CASSSVGLGETKASGNTIYF
TRBJ1-1 | . | TRBV19 | . | TGTGCCAGTAGTATTCCGGGAAGGACTGAAGCTTTCTTT | CASSIPGRTEAFF
TRBJ1-5 | . | TRBV18 | . | TGTGCCAGCTCACCATGGGGGGGGAATCAGCCCCAGCATTTT | CASSPWGGNQPQHF
TRBJ1-1 | . | TRBV18 | . | TGTGCCAGCTCACCCCTGGTGGTAGGCCGGGGGACTGAAGCTTTCTTT | CASSPLVVGRGTEAFF
TRBJ2-7 | . | TRBV5-1 | . | TGCGCCAGCAGCTATGGCTACAGGGATACCTACGAGCAGTACTTC | CASSYGYRDTYEQYF
TRBJ1-4 | few | TRBV18 | . | TGTGCCAGCTCACCTCGGGAGGCAGGCGGCCCTAATAATGAAAAACTGTTTTTT | CASSPREAGGPNNEKLFF
TRBJ2-3 | . | TRBV7-3 | TRBD1 | TGTGCCAGCAGCTTAGAGGACAGGGCAGGAGATACGCAGTATTTT | CASSLEDRAGDTQYF
TRBJ1-1 | . | TRBV9 | . | TGTGCCAGCAGCACCCAGTCGAACACTGAAGCTTTCTTT | CASSTQSNTEAFF
TRBJ2-7 | . | TRBV18 | TRBD2 | TGTGCCAGCACCTCAGCGGGAGTTGGTTCCTACGAGCAGTACTTC | CASTSAGVGSYEQYF
TRBJ2-7 | . | TRBV20-1 | TRBD2 | TGCAGTGCTAGTGCTAGCGGGCAGAGCTACGAGCAGTACTTC | CSASASGQSYEQYF
TRBJ2-2 | few | TRBV6-5 | TRBD2 | TGTGCCAGCAGTTCCCCTGCGGGGGCGAACACCGGGGAGCTGTTTTTT | CASSSPAGANTGELFF
TRBJ1-2 | . | TRBV5-1 | TRBD1 | TGCGCCAGCAGCCCGACAGGGGGCATAGCTAACTATGGCTACACCTTC | CASSPTGGIANYGYTF
TRBJ2-3 | . | TRBV28 | . | TGTGCCAGCAGTTCCCTGGGACAAGGCAGCACAGATACGCAGTATTTT | CASSSLGQGSTDTQYF
TRBJ2-2 | . | TRBV24-1 | . | TGTGCCACCAGTGGGCCACAGGGTAGGGAGCTGTTTTTT | CATSGPQGRELFF
TRBJ2-1 | . | TRBV19 | TRBD2 | TGTGCCAGTACCAATGGGGGACTAGCGGGAGACAATGAGCAGTTCTTC | CASTNGGLAGDNEQFF
TRBJ1-5 | few | TRBV10-3 | . | TGTGCCATCAGTGACCATGGAGATCAGCCCCAGCATTTT | CAISDHGDQPQHF
TRBJ1-1 | . | TRBV19 | TRBD1 | TGTGCCAGTAGGACGGACAGGGGCACTGAAGCTTTCTTT | CASRTDRGTEAFF
TRBJ2-3 | . | TRBV5-1 | TRBD2 | TGCGCCAGCAGCTCCTCAGCGGGAGGTACCACAGATACGCAGTATTTT | CASSSSAGGTTDTQYF
TRBJ1-4 | . | TRBV6-6 | TRBD1 | TGTGCCAGCAGTGAGACAGGGGGCTATGAAAAACTGTTTTTT | CASSETGGYEKLFF
TRBJ2-5 | . | TRBV28 | . | TGTGCCAGCATGACGGGGTCTAGGGGGCAAGAGACCCAGTACTTC | CASMTGSRGQETQYF
TRBJ2-5 | . | TRBV5-1 | . | TGCGCCAGCAGCTTGGTCCCAGGGGCAGAGACCCAGTACTTC | CASSLVPGAETQYF
TRBJ1-1 | . | TRBV13 | TRBD1 | TGTGCCAGCAGCCCCGACAGGGTTAACACTGAAGCTTTCTTT | CASSPDRVNTEAFF
TRBJ2-1 | . | TRBV30 | . | TGTGCCTGGGGACAGCGAAATGAGCAGTTCTTC | CAWGQRNEQFF
TRBJ2-1 | . | TRBV6-5 | . | TGTGCCGTACTTCTCTACAATGAGCAGTTCTTC | CAVLLYNEQFF
TRBJ1-2 | . | TRBV28 | TRBD1 | TGTGCCAGCAGTTTTAGCCGGGACAGGACTGCCTATGGCTACACCTTC | CASSFSRDRTAYGYTF
TRBJ1-1 | . | TRBV7-9 | TRBD1 | TGTGCCAGCACCCTAGTGGACAGGGGGCTCGAAGCTTTCTTT | CASTLVDRGLEAFF
TRBJ2-5 | . | TRBV7-3 | TRBD2 | TGTGCCAGCAGCTTAGGTGGGACTAACCAAGAGACCCAGTACTTC | CASSLGGTNQETQYF
TRBJ2-7 | once | TRBV9 | . | TGTGCCAGCAGCGTAGGGCCCCGAAGCTCCTACGAGCAGTACTTC | CASSVGPRSSYEQYF
TRBJ2-1 | . | TRBV5-4 | . | TGTGCCAGCAGCTCCCCGCGCATACTGCATCAGGGCAATGAGCAGTTCTTC | CASSSPRILHQGNEQFF
TRBJ2-2 | . | TRBV27 | TRBD2 | TGTGCCGCGCCCGGGACTAGCGGGAGGGCCGCGAACACCGGGGAGCTGTTTTTT | CAAPGTSGRAANTGELFF
TRBJ2-7 | . | TRBV11-2 | TRBD1 | TGTGCCAGCAGCGCCGACAGGGTGGTCTACGAGCAGTACTTC | CASSADRVVYEQYF
TRBJ1-1 | . | TRBV30 | . | TGTGCCTGGAGTGGAGGGAGCACTGAAGCTTTCTTT | CAWSGGSTEAFF
TRBJ1-5 | . | TRBV6-6 | . | TGTGCCAGCAGTCGGGGCCCAAATCAGCCCCAGCATTTT | CASSRGPNQPQHF
TRBJ1-2 | . | TRBV18 | . | TGTGCCAGCTCACCGACAGATTATGGCTACACCTTC | CASSPTDYGYTF
TRBJ1-2 | . | TRBV12-5 | . | TGTGCTAGTGGTTTCAGGCTTAACTATGGCTACACCTTC | CASGFRLNYGYTF
TRBJ1-2 | . | TRBV29-1 | TRBD1 | TGCAGCGTTGGACAGGGGCAGCTCTATGGCTACACCTTC | CSVGQGQLYGYTF
TRBJ1-1 | . | TRBV6-5 | . | TGTGCCAGCAAGGAAGGGGCCAGTGAAGCTTTCTTT | CASKEGASEAFF
TRBJ2-1 | . | TRBV6-4 | TRBD1 | TGTGCCAGCAGTCATTCTCCGGACAGGGTTCACAATGAGCAGTTCTTC | CASSHSPDRVHNEQFF
TRBJ1-3 | . | TRBV2 | TRBD1 | TGTGCCAGCAACTCCGGGACAGGGGTGTCGCACACCATATATTTT | CASNSGTGVSHTIYF
TRBJ1-3 | . | TRBV7-9 | . | TGTGCCAGCAGCTTAGCGCTGCAGATCGCGGAGGGCACCATATATTTT | CASSLALQIAEGTIYF
TRBJ2-3 | . | TRBV2 | TRBD1 | TGTGCCAGCAGCGGAAGGACAGGCGGTGGAAATACGCAGTATTTT | CASSGRTGGGNTQYF
TRBJ1-5 | . | TRBV18 | TRBD1 | TGTGCCAGCTCACCGACACAGGGGGCTGGTCAGCCCCAGCATTTT | CASSPTQGAGQPQHF
TRBJ1-1 | . | TRBV7-8 | TRBD1 | TGTGCCAGCAGCCTCCGCTCACAGGGGGGGAACACTGAAGCTTTCTTT | CASSLRSQGGNTEAFF
TRBJ2-1 | . | TRBV10-3 | . | TGTGCCATCAGCGCCGGGAACTCCTACAATGAGCAGTTCTTC | CAISAGNSYNEQFF
TRBJ1-4 | . | TRBV29-1 | . | TGCAGCGCAGTAATTGGCTCAACTAATGAAAAACTGTTTTTT | CSAVIGSTNEKLFF
TRBJ2-1 | . | TRBV3-1/TRBV3-2 | TRBD2 | TGTGCCAGGATTGGGCTAGCGGGAGTAAGTGAGCGTGGTGAGCAGTTCTTC | CARIGLAGVSERGEQFF
TRBJ1-4 | . | TRBV28 | . | TGTGCCAGCAGTTCAGGTTCCGAAAAACTGTTTTTT | CASSSGSEKLFF
TRBJ2-1 | . | TRBV6-5 | TRBD2 | TGTGCCAGCAGTTTCATAGCGGGGGGGATGGATGAGCAGTTCTTC | CASSFIAGGMDEQFF
TRBJ1-4 | . | TRBV5-1 | TRBD1 | TGCGCCAGCCAACAGGGGACTAATGAAAAACTGTTTTTT | CASQQGTNEKLFF
TRBJ1-1 | . | TRBV6-5 | . | TGTGCCAGCAGCCTCGACAGGAGGCGGACTGAAGCTTTCTTT | CASSLDRRRTEAFF
TRBJ2-1 | . | TRBV9 | TRBD1 | TGTGCCAGCAGCGTAGCCCCCCAGGGGGTCCTAAAAGGGGAGCAGTTCTTC | CASSVAPQGVLKGEQFF
TRBJ2-2 | once | TRBV2 | . | TGTGCCAGCAGTGACAGGTTGCGCACCGGGGAGCTGTTTTTT | CASSDRLRTGELFF
TRBJ1-5 | . | TRBV11-2 | TRBD1 | TGTGCCAGCAGCTTATCGTCGCAGGGGGCAGGTCAGCCCCAGCATTTT | CASSLSSQGAGQPQHF
TRBJ2-7 | . | TRBV7-2 | . | TGTGCCAGCAGCTCACAACAGGGATCCTACGAGCAGTACTTC | CASSSQQGSYEQYF
TRBJ2-7 | . | TRBV10-3 | TRBD2 | TGTGCCATCAGAGAGGGACTAGCGGGGATTTACGAGCAGTACTTC | CAIREGLAGIYEQYF
TRBJ1-3 | . | TRBV12-3/TRBV12-4 | . | TGTGCCAGCAGTTTGAACATTATGCACACCATATATTTT | CASSLNIMHTIYF